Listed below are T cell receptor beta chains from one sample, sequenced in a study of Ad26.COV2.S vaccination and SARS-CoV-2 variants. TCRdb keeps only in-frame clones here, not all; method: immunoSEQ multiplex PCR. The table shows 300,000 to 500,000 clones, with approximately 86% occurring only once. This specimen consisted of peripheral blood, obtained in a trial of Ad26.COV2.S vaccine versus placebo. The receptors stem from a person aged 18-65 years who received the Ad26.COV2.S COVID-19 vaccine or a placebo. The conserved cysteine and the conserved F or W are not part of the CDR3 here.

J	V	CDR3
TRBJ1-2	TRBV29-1	SAEGREPGYGYT
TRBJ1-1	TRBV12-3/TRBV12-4	ASSFSGTEAF
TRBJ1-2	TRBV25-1	ASSELRDYGYT
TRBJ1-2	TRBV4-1	ASSQPGRRSGYT
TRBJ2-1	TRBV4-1	ASSRPGLKGGNEQF
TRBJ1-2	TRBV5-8	ARETGTSMSYT
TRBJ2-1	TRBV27	ASSFGTGGYEQF
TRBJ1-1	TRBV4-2	ASNHGQGEETEAF
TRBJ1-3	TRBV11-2	ASSLVRKPGAGNTIY
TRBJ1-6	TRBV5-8	ASSKRPGKLSYNSPLH
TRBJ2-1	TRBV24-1	ATSDSPGAGGYNEQF
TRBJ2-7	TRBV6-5	ASSRSRTGSYEQY
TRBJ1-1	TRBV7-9	ASSTRQTEEAF
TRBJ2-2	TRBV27	ASSRDAGELF
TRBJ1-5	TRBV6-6	ASSYTTDQPQH
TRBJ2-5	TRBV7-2	ASSRTGLEETQY
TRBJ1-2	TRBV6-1	ASSERAGGGFYGYT
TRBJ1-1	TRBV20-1	SASPGRGTEAF
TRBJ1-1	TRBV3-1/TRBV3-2	ASSQSWGSSWGKAF
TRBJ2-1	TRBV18	VSCVGLGNEQF
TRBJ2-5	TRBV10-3	AISWTDQETQY
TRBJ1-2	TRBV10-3	AISESAGQGSRGYT
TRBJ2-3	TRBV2	ASSEGRGRSTDTQY
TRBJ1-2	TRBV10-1	ASSGDSNYGYT
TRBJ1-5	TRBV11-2	ASSLGGEGQPQH
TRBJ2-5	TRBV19	ASSPLDRGETQY
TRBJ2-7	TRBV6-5	ASRSPGLARYEQY
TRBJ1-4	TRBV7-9	ASRPNPSTNEKLF
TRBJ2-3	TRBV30	AWSTGGLLDTQY